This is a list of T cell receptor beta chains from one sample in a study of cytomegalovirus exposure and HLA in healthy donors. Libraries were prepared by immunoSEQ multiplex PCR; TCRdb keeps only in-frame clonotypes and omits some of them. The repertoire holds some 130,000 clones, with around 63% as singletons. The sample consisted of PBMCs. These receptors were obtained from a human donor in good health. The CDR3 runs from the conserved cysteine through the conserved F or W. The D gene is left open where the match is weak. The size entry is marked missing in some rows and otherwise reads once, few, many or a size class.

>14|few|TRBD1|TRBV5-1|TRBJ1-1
CASSAGQVNTEAFF
TGCGCCAGCAGCGCTGGACAGGTGAACACTGAAGCTTTCTTT
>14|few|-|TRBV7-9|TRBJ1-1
CASSPLKGLRGAFF
TGTGCCAGCAGCCCTTTAAAGGGGCTACGTGGAGCTTTCTTT
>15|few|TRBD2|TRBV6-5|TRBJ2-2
CASSRLAGEAGELFF
TGTGCCAGCAGCCGACTAGCGGGAGAGGCCGGGGAGCTGTTTTTT
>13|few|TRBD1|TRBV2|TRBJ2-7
CASSVGTAYEQYF
TGTGCCAGCAGTGTAGGGACAGCCTACGAGCAGTACTTC
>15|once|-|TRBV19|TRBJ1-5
CASSSGAGEGQPQHF
TGTGCCAGTAGCAGCGGGGCAGGGGAAGGCCAGCCCCAGCATTTT
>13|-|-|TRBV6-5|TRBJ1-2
CATRLTGRYGYTF
TGTGCCACCCGACTCACAGGTCGATATGGCTACACCTTC
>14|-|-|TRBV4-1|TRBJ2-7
CASSQGSGGYEQYF
TGCGCCAGCAGCCAAGGGTCCGGGGGTTACGAGCAGTACTTC
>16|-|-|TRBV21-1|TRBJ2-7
CASNQREPLVSYEQYF
TGTGCCAGCAACCAAAGGGAGCCGCTTGTTTCCTACGAGCAGTACTTC
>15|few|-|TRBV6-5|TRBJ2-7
CASSYSNFGQDEQYF
TGTGCCAGCAGTTACTCGAACTTTGGTCAGGACGAGCAGTACTTC
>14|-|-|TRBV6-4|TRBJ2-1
CASAAVAGINEQFF
TGTGCCAGCGCGGCTGTCGCGGGAATTAATGAGCAGTTCTTC
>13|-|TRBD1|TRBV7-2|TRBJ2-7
CASMDRAAYEQYF
TGTGCCAGCATGGACAGGGCTGCCTACGAGCAGTACTTC
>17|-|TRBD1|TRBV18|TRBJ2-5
CASSPGTGNLPRETQYF
TGTGCCAGCTCACCAGGGACAGGGAACCTCCCTAGGGAGACCCAGTACTTC
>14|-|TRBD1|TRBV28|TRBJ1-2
CASSPDRGGVGYTF
TGTGCCAGCAGTCCGGACAGGGGTGGAGTTGGCTACACCTTC
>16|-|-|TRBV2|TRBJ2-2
CASKGIWGRGTGELFF
TGTGCCAGCAAGGGGATTTGGGGTAGGGGCACCGGGGAGCTGTTTTTT
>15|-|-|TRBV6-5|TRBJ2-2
CASSYGQGRTGELFF
TGTGCCAGCAGTTACGGGCAGGGGCGGACCGGGGAGCTGTTTTTT
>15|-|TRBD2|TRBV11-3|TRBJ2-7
CASSPIAGEAYEQYF
TGTGCCAGCAGCCCGATAGCGGGAGAAGCCTACGAGCAGTACTTC
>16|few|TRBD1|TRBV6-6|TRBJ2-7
CASSYSFGTEMDEQYF
TGTGCCAGCAGTTACTCGTTTGGGACAGAGATGGACGAGCAGTACTTC